This T cell receptor (beta chain) was retrieved from a study of blood T cell repertoires in COVID-19 (dated by TCRdb to the early 2020s). About the full investigation: The collaborator samples originated in the United States, Italy and Spain and spanned the acute and convalescent phases of COVID-19. The material from the prospective study consisted of cDNA or gDNA derived from T cells, B-cell-depleted T cells, or PBMCs. Subjects who had been exposed to COVID-19, were actively infected with it, or had recovered from it provided the deeply sampled blood TCRbeta repertoires that made up the dataset. The repertoires were made available in a free public database intended to serve as a resource for research on the immune response to SARS-CoV-2. The samples were drawn from the first 160 participants of the ongoing ImmuneRACE study and from 1,254 subjects provided by 6 global collaborators. The sample metadata nearly always contained a de-identified subject ID, COVID-19 status, age in years and sex. HLA class I and class II types, where available, came from metadata supplied by the sample provider rather than from assay-based typing. What the work shows at the level of the full study, not this receptor alone: The amount of clinical and demographic metadata varied by source and participant and was provided uncurated.

The junction shows trimming of 1 base on V and 6 bases on J, and the gene matches do not reach 10 bases of it. The CDR3 sequence holds 16 residues, the cysteine and phenylalanine included. The only DNA kept is the CDR3, 48 bases in frame from the first base. Via the germline V gene, CDR1 is SGHDT and CDR2 YYEEEE. Participants in the prospective study were enrolled through a virtual design, were aged about 18 to 89 years, and lived in 24 United States geographic areas. In the prospective study, participants were assigned to cohorts based on the clinical history participants reported in a screening survey and a study questionnaire. ImmuneRACE Cohort 3 recovered participants were defined by two consecutive negative NP/OP PCR tests, healthcare professional clearance, or symptom resolution. Each participant in the prospective study had whole blood, serum and a nasopharyngeal or oropharyngeal swab collected by mobile phlebotomists. Over a roughly 2-month period, participants in the prospective study had the option of providing additional blood draws and questionnaires. Prospective study blood samples were shipped either frozen or at room temperature before DNA extraction.

Details on this clone: Its specific antigen is unknown. Base-call qualities are not available, and no considerably larger clone is one nucleotide away.

TCRbeta CDR3 regions were amplified from genomic DNA using the immunoSEQ Assay, a bias-controlled multiplex PCR. The paper's processing steps were these. Within the assay, amplification of reference gene primers was used to estimate how many nucleated cells each sample contained. Sequence reads were collapsed and filtered to measure the absolute abundance of every unique TCRbeta CDR3 rearrangement. For each sample, productive Simpson clonality was calculated as the square root of Simpson's diversity index over productive rearrangements. Entries here come from immuneACCESS through TCRdb and include only in-frame sequences with V and J called. Some clones fail to appear in such tables; in the studies checked, an unresolved V gene covers under half of the shortfall, and the cause of the remainder is unknown. V and J calls and clone size are those listed in that table; D and trimming were worked out from the DNA. This sample holds fewer than 300,000 clones; 86% were observed only once. Around a sixth of the sample goes to the ten largest clones.

Sequencing was done on a sample of PBMCs or T cells enriched from blood (not recorded which). Rearrangement joined TRBV5-6 to TRBJ1-2; 9 central nucleotides agree with TRBD1. This receptor was identified in a man aged 18 to 29 who had recovered from COVID-19. The CDR3 corresponds to CASSLPGLGQGNGYTF. At the DNA level, the sequence is TGTGCCAGCAGCTTGCCCGGCCTAGGACAGGGGAATGGCTACACCTTC.